A selection of T cell receptor beta chains follows, all from one sample in a study of cytomegalovirus exposure and HLA in healthy donors. Profiling relied on immunoSEQ multiplex PCR, and the TCRdb table lists in-frame clones only, not all of them. The sample includes about 160,000 clones, roughly 80% of them seen just once. Sequenced sample: PBMCs. The receptors here all came from a man aged 25 to 40 in good health and CMV-seropositive. Both conserved end residues are part of each CDR3. D genes are given only for firm matches. Only part of the rows carry a size: once, few, many, or a class if the clone is expanded.

DNA: TGCGCCAGCAGCTTGGATCGGGGGGACTCAACCGGGGAGCTGTTTTTT
CDR3: CASSLDRGDSTGELFF
size: few
length: 16
J: TRBJ2-2
V: TRBV5-1
D: TRBD2

DNA: TGTGCCAGCAGCGTAGGGGAGGGATACGAGCAGTACTTC
CDR3: CASSVGEGYEQYF
size: -
length: 13
J: TRBJ2-7
V: TRBV9
D: TRBD2

DNA: TGTGCCACCGGGACTAGCGGGGACAGGCACAAGGAGACCCAGTACTTC
CDR3: CATGTSGDRHKETQYF
size: -
length: 16
J: TRBJ2-5
V: TRBV7-2
D: TRBD2

DNA: TGTGCCAGCAGTTCAGGGGTGGTCAATAATTCACCCCTCCACTTT
CDR3: CASSSGVVNNSPLHF
size: -
length: 15
J: TRBJ1-6
V: TRBV27
D: -

DNA: TGTGCCAGCAGCTTAGTCTGGACGGGGGAGGGTCTCACAGATACGCAGTATTTT
CDR3: CASSLVWTGEGLTDTQYF
size: -
length: 18
J: TRBJ2-3
V: TRBV7-9
D: TRBD2

DNA: TGTGCCAGCAGCTCGAGAGCAGGCGGGGGGGCAGGAGAGACCCAGTACTTC
CDR3: CASSSRAGGGAGETQYF
size: -
length: 17
J: TRBJ2-5
V: TRBV5-4
D: TRBD2

DNA: TGCGCCAGCAGGATAGCGGGGGGTGAACAAGAGACCCAGTACTTC
CDR3: CASRIAGGEQETQYF
size: -
length: 15
J: TRBJ2-5
V: TRBV5-1
D: TRBD2

DNA: TGCGCCAGCAGTGATTCCGGGACAGTAGGGTACGAGCAGTACTTC
CDR3: CASSDSGTVGYEQYF
size: -
length: 15
J: TRBJ2-7
V: TRBV10-1
D: TRBD1

DNA: TGTGCCAGCAGTTCATATATTGGGGGAGGAAGCACCGGGGAGCTGTTTTTT
CDR3: CASSSYIGGGSTGELFF
size: -
length: 17
J: TRBJ2-2
V: TRBV7-2
D: -

DNA: TGTGCCAGTAGTAAATCTCTAGCGGGGGGCCGGGAAGAGACCCAGTACTTC
CDR3: CASSKSLAGGREETQYF
size: -
length: 17
J: TRBJ2-5
V: TRBV19
D: TRBD2

DNA: TGCAGCGCCGACACCGTAGGGACAGGTGATGGCTACACCTTC
CDR3: CSADTVGTGDGYTF
size: few
length: 14
J: TRBJ1-2
V: TRBV29-1
D: TRBD1

DNA: TGCGCCAGCAGCCTAAGACAGGGAGATGAAAAACTGTTTTTT
CDR3: CASSLRQGDEKLFF
size: -
length: 14
J: TRBJ1-4
V: TRBV5-1
D: TRBD1

DNA: TGTGCCAGCAAGACAGGGGGACAGCCCCAGCATTTT
CDR3: CASKTGGQPQHF
size: few
length: 12
J: TRBJ1-5
V: TRBV2
D: TRBD1

DNA: TGTGCCAGCTCACTTCGGACAGGGGTGAACACTGAAGCTTTCTTT
CDR3: CASSLRTGVNTEAFF
size: -
length: 15
J: TRBJ1-1
V: TRBV18
D: TRBD1

DNA: TGTGCCAGCAGCCTAGGGGGCCCCAACACCGGGGAGCTGTTTTTT
CDR3: CASSLGGPNTGELFF
size: -
length: 15
J: TRBJ2-2
V: TRBV7-3
D: TRBD1

DNA: TGTGCCACCAGCAGAGGACAGGGCGGTACTGAAGCTTTCTTT
CDR3: CATSRGQGGTEAFF
size: -
length: 14
J: TRBJ1-1
V: TRBV15
D: TRBD1

DNA: TGCGCCAGCAGCTTGGGGGTTGTCGCAGGGATGGACGAGCAGTACTTC
CDR3: CASSLGVVAGMDEQYF
size: -
length: 16
J: TRBJ2-7
V: TRBV5-1
D: -

DNA: TGTGCCAGCAGCGTAGTCCGAGAGGGCACTGAAGCTTTCTTT
CDR3: CASSVVREGTEAFF
size: -
length: 14
J: TRBJ1-1
V: TRBV9
D: -

DNA: TGCGCCAGCAGCGTCGGGACAGCAAATGAAGCTTTCTTT
CDR3: CASSVGTANEAFF
size: -
length: 13
J: TRBJ1-1
V: TRBV5-1
D: TRBD1

DNA: TGTGCCAGCAGCTTAGCAGGCGGCGGGGCCGTCACCGGGGAGCTGTTTTTT
CDR3: CASSLAGGGAVTGELFF
size: once
length: 17
J: TRBJ2-2
V: TRBV7-6
D: -

DNA: TGTGCCAGCAGTGAATCGGGACAGGGAGGCTACAATGAGCAGTTCTTC
CDR3: CASSESGQGGYNEQFF
size: -
length: 16
J: TRBJ2-1
V: TRBV25-1
D: TRBD1

DNA: TGTGCCAGCAGCGTAGATGGAGGGGTAAGGGGAAACACCGGGGAGCTGTTTTTT
CDR3: CASSVDGGVRGNTGELFF
size: -
length: 18
J: TRBJ2-2
V: TRBV9
D: -

DNA: TGTGCCACCAGCAGGGACGGGACAGTTATCTCGCCCCAGCATTTT
CDR3: CATSRDGTVISPQHF
size: -
length: 15
J: TRBJ1-5
V: TRBV15
D: TRBD1

DNA: TGTGCCACCAGCAGAGCGAAAGCAGAGACCCAGTACTTC
CDR3: CATSRAKAETQYF
size: -
length: 13
J: TRBJ2-5
V: TRBV15
D: -

DNA: TGTGCCAGCAGTTCCACAGGGGGGTACGAGCAGTACTTC
CDR3: CASSSTGGYEQYF
size: -
length: 13
J: TRBJ2-7
V: TRBV28
D: TRBD1

DNA: TGTGCCACCCATGCAGGGGGGAGCACAGATACGCAGTATTTT
CDR3: CATHAGGSTDTQYF
size: -
length: 14
J: TRBJ2-3
V: TRBV15
D: -

DNA: TGTGCCAGCAGCAACCGACAGGGGTTCGGCTACGAGCAGTCCTTC
CDR3: CASSNRQGFGYEQSF
size: -
length: 15
J: TRBJ2-7
V: TRBV28
D: TRBD1

DNA: TGCGCCAGCAGCTACGGTAGAGAATACTACGAGCAGTACTTC
CDR3: CASSYGREYYEQYF
size: -
length: 14
J: TRBJ2-7
V: TRBV5-1
D: -

DNA: TGTGCCAGCAGCTTCGCGACAGACGAAAAACTGTTTTTT
CDR3: CASSFATDEKLFF
size: -
length: 13
J: TRBJ1-4
V: TRBV7-9
D: -

DNA: TGTGCCACCACGGAGGGTACCTATGGCTACACCTTC
CDR3: CATTEGTYGYTF
size: -
length: 12
J: TRBJ1-2
V: TRBV2
D: -

DNA: TGTGCCAGCAGTTTACCTGGGACAGGTAACACCGGGGAGCTGTTTTTT
CDR3: CASSLPGTGNTGELFF
size: -
length: 16
J: TRBJ2-2
V: TRBV27
D: TRBD1

DNA: TGTGCCAGCAGCTTGGCCGGGTCCAAAAACATTCAGTACTTC
CDR3: CASSLAGSKNIQYF
size: once
length: 14
J: TRBJ2-4
V: TRBV5-5
D: -

DNA: TGTGCCAGCAGCCCGATGACAGGGATCACTAATGAAAAACTGTTTTTT
CDR3: CASSPMTGITNEKLFF
size: -
length: 16
J: TRBJ1-4
V: TRBV7-3
D: TRBD1

DNA: TGCGCCAGCAGACAGGGTGAGGGGTACGGGGAGCTGTTTTTT
CDR3: CASRQGEGYGELFF
size: few
length: 14
J: TRBJ2-2
V: TRBV10-1
D: -

DNA: TGTGCCAGCAGCTCACTGGGGCCGACCTACGAGCAGTACTTC
CDR3: CASSSLGPTYEQYF
size: -
length: 14
J: TRBJ2-7
V: TRBV7-9
D: -

DNA: TGTGCCAGCAGCTTAGAGATCGGGACACCCAACACCGGGGAGCTGTTTTTT
CDR3: CASSLEIGTPNTGELFF
size: -
length: 17
J: TRBJ2-2
V: TRBV11-3
D: -

DNA: TGTGCCAGTAGTAAACTGACAGCGAGCACAGATACGCAGTATTTT
CDR3: CASSKLTASTDTQYF
size: -
length: 15
J: TRBJ2-3
V: TRBV19
D: -

DNA: TGTGCCAGCAGCGGCAGGGGGGACGAGCAGTACTTC
CDR3: CASSGRGDEQYF
size: -
length: 12
J: TRBJ2-7
V: TRBV2
D: -

DNA: TGTGCCAGCAGTGGCTTTGGCAGTGCAACTAATGAAAAACTGTTTTTT
CDR3: CASSGFGSATNEKLFF
size: -
length: 16
J: TRBJ1-4
V: TRBV25-1
D: -

DNA: TGTGCCAGCAGTTTATCCCAGTCTAATCAGCCCCAGCATTTT
CDR3: CASSLSQSNQPQHF
size: -
length: 14
J: TRBJ1-5
V: TRBV27
D: -

DNA: TGTGCCAGCAGCGTAGCAGGGTCTGGGGCCAACGTCCTGACTTTC
CDR3: CASSVAGSGANVLTF
size: -
length: 15
J: TRBJ2-6
V: TRBV9
D: -

DNA: TGTGCCAGCAGTACGAACAGGGGGGATAGCGAAAACATTCAGTACTTC
CDR3: CASSTNRGDSENIQYF
size: few
length: 16
J: TRBJ2-4
V: TRBV5-4
D: TRBD1

DNA: TGCGCCAGCAGCTTGGTGTTTCAGGGTTTAGCGAACACCGGGGAGCTGTTTTTT
CDR3: CASSLVFQGLANTGELFF
size: -
length: 18
J: TRBJ2-2
V: TRBV5-1
D: -

DNA: TGTGCCAGCAGTTACGATCCGGGACAGAAACTGTTTTTT
CDR3: CASSYDPGQKLFF
size: -
length: 13
J: TRBJ1-4
V: TRBV6-5
D: TRBD1

DNA: TGCGCCAGCAGCCAAGTGCCACGGCAGGTAGCTTTCTTT
CDR3: CASSQVPRQVAFF
size: -
length: 13
J: TRBJ1-1
V: TRBV4-1
D: -

DNA: TGTGCTAGTGGTTTCACCCTGCGGACTGAAGCTTTCTTT
CDR3: CASGFTLRTEAFF
size: -
length: 13
J: TRBJ1-1
V: TRBV12-5
D: -

DNA: TGCGCCAGCAGGGAGACTGGGGCCAACGTCCTGACTTTC
CDR3: CASRETGANVLTF
size: once
length: 13
J: TRBJ2-6
V: TRBV4-1
D: -

DNA: TGCGCCAGCAGTGAGTCCCCCGGCATGACTAGCGGGGGCTACTACAATGAGCAGTTCTTC
CDR3: CASSESPGMTSGGYYNEQFF
size: -
length: 20
J: TRBJ2-1
V: TRBV10-1
D: TRBD2

DNA: TGTGCCAGCAGCTTAGGCGGGGGGGACACAGATACGCAGTATTTT
CDR3: CASSLGGGDTDTQYF
size: -
length: 15
J: TRBJ2-3
V: TRBV7-6
D: TRBD2

DNA: TGCGCCAGCAGCCCACACGAGGGTAGCAATCAGCCCCAGCATTTT
CDR3: CASSPHEGSNQPQHF
size: -
length: 15
J: TRBJ1-5
V: TRBV4-1
D: -

DNA: TGTGCTAGTGGAGACGACTACCAAGAGACCCAGTACTTC
CDR3: CASGDDYQETQYF
size: -
length: 13
J: TRBJ2-5
V: TRBV12-5
D: -

DNA: TGCGCCAGCAGCCAAGATGACAGGGAAACAGATACGCAGTATTTT
CDR3: CASSQDDRETDTQYF
size: -
length: 15
J: TRBJ2-3
V: TRBV4-3
D: TRBD1

DNA: TGTGCCAGCAGTTCCGGGACAGGGGGCAGGCAGCCCCAGCATTTT
CDR3: CASSSGTGGRQPQHF
size: once
length: 15
J: TRBJ1-5
V: TRBV28
D: TRBD1